The sequence of this T cell receptor (beta chain) was determined in a study of blood T cell repertoires in COVID-19. Across the whole study: Two negative PCRs, clearance, or symptom resolution had been documented for recovered Cohort 3 donors. Some COVID-19 samples were acute and others convalescent; all came from the United States, Italy and Spain. Nucleic acid was either cDNA or gDNA, and it came from T cells, B-cell-depleted T cells, or PBMCs.

Participant age was roughly 18 to 90 years, and participants resided in fewer than 25 US areas. The CDR3 contains 21 residues. Trimming took 4 bases from V and 4 from J; bases not matched to a gene: 27. Per germline, CDR1 SNHLY and CDR2 FYNNEI. Sequencing used immunoSEQ multiplex PCR; TCRdb keeps in-frame clones, though not all of them. The table has around 200,000 clones, 86% seen once. The chain uses TRBV2 and TRBJ1-2; 7 positions agree with TRBD1. The clonotype comes from a woman aged 45-59 years in a cohort exposed to, infected with or recovered from COVID-19 (not recorded which). The sequenced sample was PBMCs or T cells enriched from blood (not recorded which). CDR3 protein: CASSVIQRKSQGSTLRYGYTF. Written as DNA, the CDR3 is TGTGCCAGCAGTGTGATTCAAAGAAAGTCACAGGGGAGTACCTTACGCTATGGCTACACCTTC.